These 11 T cell receptor beta chains came from one sample sequenced in a study of shared clonotypes between healthy human individuals. TCRdb's table, derived via immunoSEQ multiplex PCR, lists solely in-frame clones and lacks some. The data show about 560,000 clones, with roughly 79% seen just once and about 12% held by the top ten. Sequenced input: PBMCs. The receptors shown here come from a woman aged 40 to 55 in good health. Some clones in this sample may be carry-over from other donors' samples.

V is TRBV2 and J is TRBJ1-1; D gene uncertain. Trimming removed 3 bases from V and 5 bases from J, with 10 bases in between. This CDR3 contains 13 residues. The germline CDR1 and CDR2 sequences are SNHLY and FYNNEI. CDR3 coding DNA: TGTGCCAGCAGTGACGGCAGTCGAACTGAAGCTTTCTTT. Amino acids: CASSDGSRTEAFF.

The V and J genes are TRBV27 and TRBJ2-7; D may be TRBD2 (6 bases). The V end lost 7 bases, the J end lost 2 bases, and 21 bases lay between the germline ends. Germline V gene data show CDR1 as MNHEY and CDR2 as SMNVEV (reference sequence). This CDR3 region has 16 residues. The CDR3 region is CASTPSRVAAPYEQYF. The CDR3, as DNA: TGTGCCAGCACCCCTAGCCGGGTAGCGGCTCCCTACGAGCAGTACTTC.

There are a few counts of this clone. This chain links TRBV10-3 with TRBJ2-3, with TRBD2 identical over 8 bases. Unmatched junction bases numbered 7, after V lost 2 bases and J lost 3 bases. CDR3 length: 16 amino acids. Germline CDR1 reads ENHRY; CDR2 reads SYGVKD. CDR3 residues: CAISEMVAGSTDTQYF. CDR3 DNA: TGTGCCATCAGTGAGATGGTAGCGGGATCGACAGATACGCAGTATTTT.

The chain couples TRBV7-8 to TRBJ2-2, with D perhaps matching TRBD2 (6 bases). CDR3 size: 14 residues. CDR1 and CDR2 (germline): SGHVS, FQNEAQ. V lost 9 bases and J 4 bases, leaving 15 bases between the germline ends. CDR3 region: CASDGGTPTGELFF. CDR3 DNA sequence: TGTGCCAGTGACGGGGGAACCCCCACCGGGGAGCTGTTTTTT.

The chain carries TRBV29-1 and TRBJ1-1, with 9 bases lining up with TRBD1. The CDR3 loop spans 17 amino acids. Losses at the gene ends were 7 bases for V and 4 bases for J; bases not matched to a gene: 19. Germline assignment: CDR1 SQVTM and CDR2 ANQGSEA. The CDR3 region has the DNA TGCAGCGCTGGGGGTTTCCGGGACAGGGTTTCTGGCACTGAAGCTTTCTTT. Translated, it gives CSAGGFRDRVSGTEAFF.

This clone was seen a single time. The chain employs TRBV29-1 and TRBJ2-5; TRBD2 is a possible D gene (5 bases). The CDR3 is 14 amino acids. Germline V gives CDR1 SQVTM, CDR2 ANQGSEA. Trimming took 0 bases from V and 5 from J, leaving 13 bases between them. The chain's CDR3 is CSVEDARRRETQYF. CDR3 DNA: TGCAGCGTTGAAGATGCCCGGAGGCGGGAGACCCAGTACTTC.

In the case of this clone: Other DNA sequences from this sample encode an identical CDR3 as well. The chain combines TRBV15 with TRBJ1-5; no firm D call. From germline, CDR1 is LNHNV and CDR2 YYDKDF (reference sequence). V was clipped by 0 bases and J by 0 bases, with 9 bases between them. The CDR3 runs 16 residues. The chain's CDR3 is CATSRDRANSNQPQHF. CDR3 DNA sequence: TGTGCCACCAGCAGAGATAGGGCTAATAGCAATCAGCCCCAGCATTTT.

The chain carries TRBV5-6 and TRBJ2-2, with D tentatively TRBD1 or TRBD2 (6 bases each). The CDR3 length is 16 residues. V was trimmed by 3 bases and J by 4 bases, leaving 16 bases between them. The germline V gene encodes CDR1 SGHDT and CDR2 YYEEEE. The CDR3 sequence: CASSSTGRIFTGELFF. In DNA, the CDR3 is TGTGCCAGCAGCTCTACAGGGAGGATATTCACCGGGGAGCTGTTTTTT.

The chain recombines TRBV5-6 with TRBJ2-3; TRBD2 agrees at 13 bases. CDR3 length: 16 residues. V lost 4 bases to trimming and J lost 5 bases; unmatched junction nucleotides: 7. CDR1 SGHDT and CDR2 YYEEEE come from the germline V gene. In nucleotides, the CDR3 is TGTGCCAGCAGCCCCCGACTAGCGGGAGGACAAGATACGCAGTATTTT. Amino acids: CASSPRLAGGQDTQYF.

The rearrangement uses TRBV28 and TRBJ2-3; 11 nucleotides match TRBD1. Germline trimming cut 5 bases from V and 0 bases from J; bases unmatched to any gene: 13. Germline loops: CDR1 MDHEN, CDR2 SYDVKM. This CDR3 is built from 19 residues. The CDR3 DNA sequence: TGTGCCAGCAGTCCAAAATCCCCGGGACAGGGGGTAAGCACAGATACGCAGTATTTT. Translating it yields CASSPKSPGQGVSTDTQYF. Together with reference TRBV28 and TRBJ2-3, the CDR3 gives the full variable domain: DVKVTQSSRYLVKRTGEKVFLECVQDMDHENMFWYRQDPGLGLRLIYFSYDVKMKEKGDIPEGYSVSREKKERFSLILESASTNQTSMYLCASSPKSPGQGVSTDTQYFGPGTRLTVL.

V gene TRBV7-3 combines with J gene TRBJ2-1, with D possibly being TRBD1 (7 bases). Germline CDR1 reads SGHTA; CDR2 reads FQGTGA. This CDR3 contains 15 residues. V lost 5 bases, J lost 7 bases, and 18 bases lay in between. CDR3 bases: TGTGCCAGCAGCCCCAGGGGGGAGGCCGGGAATGAGCAGTTCTTC. Protein product: CASSPRGEAGNEQFF.